The sequence of this T cell receptor beta chain was determined in a study of T cells in Graves' hyperthyroidism and ophthalmopathy. Broader study findings: Blood samples included most of the expanded thyroid clonotypes exceeding 0.001.

Template material for amplifying TCR beta CDR3 regions consisted of RNA transcripts. RT-PCR in the first round (using the HTBI primer set) targeted the TCR CDR3. One entry per CDR3 protein results from TCRdb running MiXCR on the multiplex PCR reads. This table has nearly 600,000 distinct CDR3 sequences, 14% appearing once. The table lists this clonotype with a few counts. Its antigen is as yet unknown. The germline V gene has CDR1 MGHDK and CDR2 SYGVNS. The CDR3 is 16 amino acids. V trimming: 5 bases; J trimming: 6 bases; junction bases outside the gene matches: 10. This chain links TRBV25-1 with TRBJ2-7, with 13 positions matching TRBD2. The sequenced sample consisted of blood. The receptor was derived from a woman aged 25 to 45 with Graves' hyperthyroidism that later progressed to Graves' ophthalmopathy. CDR3 nucleotide sequence: TGTGCCAGCAGTCCCCATGGACTAGCGGGAGCGGGCGAGCAGTACTTC. This encodes CASSPHGLAGAGEQYF.